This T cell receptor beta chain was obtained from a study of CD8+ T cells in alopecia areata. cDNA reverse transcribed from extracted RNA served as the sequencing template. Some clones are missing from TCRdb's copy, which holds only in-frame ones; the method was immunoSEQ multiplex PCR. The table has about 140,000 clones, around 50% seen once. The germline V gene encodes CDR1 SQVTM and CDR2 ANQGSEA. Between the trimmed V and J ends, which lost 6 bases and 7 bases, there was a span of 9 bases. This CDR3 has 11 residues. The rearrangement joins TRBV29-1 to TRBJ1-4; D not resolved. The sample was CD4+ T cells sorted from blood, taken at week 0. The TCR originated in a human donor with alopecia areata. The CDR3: CSVATTEKLFF. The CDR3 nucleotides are TGCAGCGTGGCAACGACTGAAAAACTGTTTTTT.